This T cell receptor beta chain was identified during a study of shared clonotypes between healthy human individuals. The method was immunoSEQ multiplex PCR; TCRdb's version includes in-frame clones alone and lacks a portion of them. The repertoire holds millions of clones, with approximately 95% as singletons. Germline assignment: CDR1 LNHDA and CDR2 SQIVND (reference sequence). This CDR3 comprises 15 residues. J gave up 0 bases and V 7 bases, and 5 bases lay outside the gene matches. The rearrangement joins TRBV19 to TRBJ1-3, with 8 bases lining up with TRBD1. The sequenced material came from naive CD4+ T cells from PBMCs. Specified subset: CD45RA+ positively selected. The source of this sequence is a man between 18 and 29 years old in good health. Some clones in this sample may be carry-over from other donors' samples. The CDR3: CASTRGQGSGNTIYF. Here the CDR3 DNA reads TGTGCCAGTACGAGAGGACAGGGCTCTGGAAACACCATATATTTT.